What follows describes a single T cell receptor (beta chain). The antigen remains unidentified. Trimming removed 1 base at V and 6 bases at J, with 18 bases between. Looked up from germline, CDR1 is SGHDN and CDR2 is FVKESK. This CDR3 region has 16 residues. 13 Jbeta primers and 60 Vbeta primers were used for the PCR. Sequenced by immunoSEQ multiplex PCR; TCRdb stores in-frame clones only, minus some. Here the sample spans about 200,000 clones, roughly 80% being singletons. The entry originates in a study of cytomegalovirus exposure and HLA in healthy donors. Findings and limits, study-wide: In a later analysis, an Asian-associated ancestry cluster reportedly showed fewer N-insertions than the approximately 620-donor mean. Per a later analysis, HLA-associated TCR beta chains showed more clonal expansion than other, equally common TCR beta chains.

The receptor comes from a male donor in good health and CMV-seronegative. The sequenced sample consisted of PBMCs. The gene calls are TRBV14 and TRBJ1-2, with D possibly matching TRBD1 (5 bases). Here the CDR3 DNA reads TGTGCCAGCAGCCAAGCAGTCAAGACAGTTTCTGATGGCTACACCTTC. It codes for CASSQAVKTVSDGYTF.